This T cell receptor (beta chain) is drawn from a study of OX40 agonist ivuxolimab in advanced cancers. In the study overall: Ivuxolimab was a fully human IgG2 agonistic monoclonal antibody targeting the costimulatory receptor OX40 (CD134). Intravenous ivuxolimab was administered to patients every 2 weeks at six dose levels: 0.01, 0.1, 0.3, 1.5, 3 and 10 mg/kg. Among the roughly 52 dose-escalation patients, approximately 20 had hepatocellular carcinoma, around 15 melanoma, 9 renal cell carcinoma and 9 head and neck cancer. A male proportion of 82.7% and a mean age of roughly 55 years, ranging from about 20 to 80, were recorded for the dose-escalation cohort. Prior anti-PD-1, anti-PD-L1 or anti-CTLA-4 therapy was permitted, and 40% of dose-escalation patients had received checkpoint inhibitors. Partial responses occurred in three dose-escalation patients, of whom one had hepatocellular carcinoma and two had cutaneous melanoma. Peripheral TCRbeta sequencing aimed to test whether ivuxolimab altered TCR sequence diversity and caused clonal T-cell expansion. The paper reports the monotherapy dose-escalation portion (N of about 56 patients) of the phase I ivuxolimab trial.

Here V drops 5 bases and J drops 1 base, and the junction holds 8 bases not matched to any gene. Including the terminal cysteine and phenylalanine, the CDR3 comprises 16 residues. Only the CDR3 region is kept as DNA, spanning 48 bases read in frame from base 1. The germline V gene specifies SGHRS as CDR1 and YFSETQ as CDR2. Broader findings and caveats from the paper: Antigen specificity was not determined for the clonally expanded peripheral T cells. After ivuxolimab, expanded clones were on average more numerous among CD8+ T cells than among CD4+ T cells. Low levels of normalized T-cell clonal expansion were also seen in some patients who did not respond. At doses of 0.1 to 3.0 mg/kg, clonal expansion of both CD4+ and CD8+ blood T cells was observed from baseline to week 6. In the 0.1-3.0 mg/kg groups, partial responders had among the lowest normalized peripheral clonal expansion, particularly in CD8+ T cells.

The trial excluded patients who had a history of autoimmune disease or were on systemic immunosuppression. Peripheral blood for TCR sequencing was collected from all dose cohorts at baseline, on cycle 4 day 1, and on cycle 7 day 1. Samples came from an open-label, multicenter, first-in-human phase I dose-escalation trial of ivuxolimab. Adults with locally advanced or metastatic melanoma, renal cell, hepatocellular, or head and neck squamous cell carcinoma were enrolled in the trial. CD4+ and CD8+ T cells were sorted separately from peripheral blood before TCR sequencing. Genomic DNA was isolated from the sorted cells so that the TCRbeta CDR3 region could be sequenced. The immunoSEQ Assay was used to sequence the TCRbeta CDR3 regions. What TCRdb holds here is the immuneACCESS table cut down to in-frame rearrangements. Part of the clones is not present; checked against another copy, under half of the missing clones reflect an unresolved V gene, and the others are unexplained. For this sample there are 65,000 to 85,000 clones; roughly 87% appear just once. Jointly, the top ten make up 2.5% to 3.5% of the sample.

Note on this clone: Its antigen is still unknown. Base-call qualities are not available, and no considerably larger clone is one nucleotide away.

Rearrangement joined TRBV5-1 to TRBJ2-3; 9 bases in the junction line up with TRBD2. This sequence originates from an adult with an advanced solid tumor such as melanoma, head and neck, liver or kidney cancer. Here the sequenced sample was CD4+ or CD8+ T cells sorted from blood, taken in a trial of the OX40 agonist ivuxolimab. The bases read TGCGCCAGCAGTTTCTTAGCGGGAGAGGGCACAGATACGCAGTATTTT. The translation is CASSFLAGEGTDTQYF.